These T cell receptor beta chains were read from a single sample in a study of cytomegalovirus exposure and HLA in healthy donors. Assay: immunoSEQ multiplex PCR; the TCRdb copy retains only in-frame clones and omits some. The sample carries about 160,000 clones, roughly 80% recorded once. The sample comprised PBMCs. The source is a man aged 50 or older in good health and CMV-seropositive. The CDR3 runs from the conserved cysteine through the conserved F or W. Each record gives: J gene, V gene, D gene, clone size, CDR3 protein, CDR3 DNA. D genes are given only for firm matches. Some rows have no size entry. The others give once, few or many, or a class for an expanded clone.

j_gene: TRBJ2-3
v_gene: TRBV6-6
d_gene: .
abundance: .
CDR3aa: CASSTLAEYTDTQYF
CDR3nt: TGTGCCAGCAGTACCTTAGCGGAGTACACAGATACGCAGTATTTT

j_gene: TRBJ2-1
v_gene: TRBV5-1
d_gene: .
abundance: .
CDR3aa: CASSSGGGGGRNEQFF
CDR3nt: TGCGCCAGCAGCTCCGGGGGTGGGGGAGGCAGGAATGAGCAGTTCTTC

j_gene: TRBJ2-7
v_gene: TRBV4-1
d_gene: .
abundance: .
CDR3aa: CASSQAWGLSSYEQYF
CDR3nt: TGCGCCAGCAGCCAAGCGTGGGGGCTATCGTCCTACGAGCAGTACTTC

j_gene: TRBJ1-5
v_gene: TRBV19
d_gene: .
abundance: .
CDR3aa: CASSDTPNQPQHF
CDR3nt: TGTGCCAGTAGTGACACTCCCAATCAGCCCCAGCATTTT

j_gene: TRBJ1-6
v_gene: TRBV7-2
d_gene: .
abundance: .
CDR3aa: CASSLKGVESSYNSPLHF
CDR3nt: TGTGCCAGCAGCTTAAAAGGAGTGGAGAGCTCCTATAATTCACCCCTCCACTTT

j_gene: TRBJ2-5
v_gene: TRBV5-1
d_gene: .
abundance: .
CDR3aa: CASSYPGQETQYF
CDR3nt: TGCGCCAGCAGCTACCCCGGGCAAGAGACCCAGTACTTC

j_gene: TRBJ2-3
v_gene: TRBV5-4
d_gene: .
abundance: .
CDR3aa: CASSLTTTDTQYF
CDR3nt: TGTGCCAGCAGCTTGACTACGACAGATACGCAGTATTTT

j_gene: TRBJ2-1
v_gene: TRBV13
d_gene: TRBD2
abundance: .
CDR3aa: CASSTTAGALNEQFF
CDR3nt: TGTGCCAGCAGCACCACAGCGGGGGCCCTCAATGAGCAGTTCTTC

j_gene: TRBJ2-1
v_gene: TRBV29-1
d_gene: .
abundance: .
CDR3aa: CSVNNNEQFF
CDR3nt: TGCAGCGTTAATAACAATGAGCAGTTCTTC

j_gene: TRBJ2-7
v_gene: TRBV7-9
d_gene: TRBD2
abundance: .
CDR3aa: CASSLFIRAGGNEQYF
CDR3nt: TGTGCCAGCAGCTTATTTATCCGAGCGGGAGGTAACGAGCAGTACTTC

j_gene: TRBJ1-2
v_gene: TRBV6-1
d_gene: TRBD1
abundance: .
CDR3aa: CASMYGQGGYGYTF
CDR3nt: TGTGCCAGCATGTATGGACAGGGCGGGTATGGCTACACCTTC

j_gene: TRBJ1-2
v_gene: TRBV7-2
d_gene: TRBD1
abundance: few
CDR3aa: CASSVGQGRNYGYTF
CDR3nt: TGTGCCAGCAGCGTGGGACAGGGTAGAAACTATGGCTACACCTTC

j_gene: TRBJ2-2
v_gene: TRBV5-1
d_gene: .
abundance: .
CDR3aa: CASSSVPAGELFF
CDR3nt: TGCGCCAGCAGTTCGGTCCCCGCCGGGGAGCTGTTTTTT

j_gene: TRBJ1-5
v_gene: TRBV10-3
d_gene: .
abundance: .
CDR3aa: CAISESRDQPQHF
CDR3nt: TGTGCCATCAGTGAGTCGAGGGATCAGCCCCAGCATTTT

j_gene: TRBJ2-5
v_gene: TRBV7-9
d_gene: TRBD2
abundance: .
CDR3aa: CASSLLLAGDETQYF
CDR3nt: TGTGCCAGCAGCTTATTATTAGCGGGAGACGAGACCCAGTACTTC

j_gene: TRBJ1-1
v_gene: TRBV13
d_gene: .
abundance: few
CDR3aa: CASSHRTEGTEAFF
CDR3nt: TGTGCCAGCAGCCACCGGACAGAAGGGACTGAAGCTTTCTTT

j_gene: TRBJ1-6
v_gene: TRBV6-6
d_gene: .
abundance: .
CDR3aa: CASSYQGNNSPLHF
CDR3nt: TGTGCCAGCAGCTACCAGGGGAATAATTCACCCCTCCACTTT

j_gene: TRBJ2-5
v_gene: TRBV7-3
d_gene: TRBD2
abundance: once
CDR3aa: CASSLFPPQLSGRYQETQYF
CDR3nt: TGTGCCAGCAGCTTATTCCCCCCACAACTTAGCGGGAGGTACCAAGAGACCCAGTACTTC

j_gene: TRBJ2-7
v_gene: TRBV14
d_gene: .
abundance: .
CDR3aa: CASSPGSYEQYF
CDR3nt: TGTGCCAGCAGTCCCGGGAGCTACGAGCAGTACTTC

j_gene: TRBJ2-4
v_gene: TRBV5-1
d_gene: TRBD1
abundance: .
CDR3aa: CASSLLVGQGAENIQYF
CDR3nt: TGCGCCAGCAGCTTGTTAGTAGGCCAGGGGGCGGAAAACATTCAGTACTTC

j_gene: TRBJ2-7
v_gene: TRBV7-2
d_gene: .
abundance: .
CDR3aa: CASSLEVGVGEQYF
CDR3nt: TGTGCCAGCAGCTTAGAGGTCGGAGTTGGGGAGCAGTACTTC

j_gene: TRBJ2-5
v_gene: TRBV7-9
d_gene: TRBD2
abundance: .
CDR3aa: CASSQGRGGRETQYF
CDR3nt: TGTGCCAGCAGCCAAGGGCGGGGGGGCCGTGAGACCCAGTACTTC

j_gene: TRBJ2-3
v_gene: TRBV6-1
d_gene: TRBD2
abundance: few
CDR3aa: CASTSSGRVDTQYF
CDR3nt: TGTGCCAGCACGTCCAGCGGGAGGGTAGATACGCAGTATTTT

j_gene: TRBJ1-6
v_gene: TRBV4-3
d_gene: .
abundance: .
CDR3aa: CASSQERGYNSPLHF
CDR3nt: TGCGCCAGCAGCCAAGAGCGAGGGTATAATTCACCCCTCCACTTT

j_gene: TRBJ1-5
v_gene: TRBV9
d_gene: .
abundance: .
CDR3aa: CASSVNPDSNQPQHF
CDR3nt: TGTGCCAGCAGCGTAAATCCAGATAGCAATCAGCCCCAGCATTTT

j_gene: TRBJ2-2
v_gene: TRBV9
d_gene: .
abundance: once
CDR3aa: CASSVAGVNTGELFF
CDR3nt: TGTGCCAGCAGCGTAGCAGGTGTCAACACCGGGGAGCTGTTTTTT

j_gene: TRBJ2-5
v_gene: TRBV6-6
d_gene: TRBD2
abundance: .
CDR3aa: CASSYSVAGARETQYF
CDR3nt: TGTGCCAGCAGTTACTCGGTAGCGGGAGCACGAGAGACCCAGTACTTC

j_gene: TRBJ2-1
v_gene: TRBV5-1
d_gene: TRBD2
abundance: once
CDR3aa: CASSFGGGPNEQFF
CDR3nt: TGCGCCAGCAGCTTCGGGGGGGGACCCAATGAGCAGTTCTTC

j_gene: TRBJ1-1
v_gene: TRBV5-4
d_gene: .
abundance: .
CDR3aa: CASSLVGQDTPFF
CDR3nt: TGTGCCAGCAGCTTGGTTGGGCAAGACACTCCATTTTTT

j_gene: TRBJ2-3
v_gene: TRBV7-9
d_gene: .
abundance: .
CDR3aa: CASSKGRDTDTDTQYF
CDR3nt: TGTGCCAGCAGCAAAGGCCGGGACACCGACACAGATACGCAGTATTTT

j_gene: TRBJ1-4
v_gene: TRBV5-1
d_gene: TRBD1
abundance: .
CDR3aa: CASSLAGGNEKLFF
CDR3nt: TGCGCCAGCAGCTTGGCAGGGGGCAATGAAAAACTGTTTTTT

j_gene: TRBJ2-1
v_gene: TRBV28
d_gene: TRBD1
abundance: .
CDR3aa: CASSLRGRLHNEQFF
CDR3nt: TGTGCCAGCAGTTTAAGGGGGCGGCTCCACAATGAGCAGTTCTTC

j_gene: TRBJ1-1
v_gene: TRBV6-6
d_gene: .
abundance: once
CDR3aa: CASSPPNPGTEAFF
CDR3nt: TGTGCCAGCAGTCCCCCGAATCCGGGCACTGAAGCTTTCTTT

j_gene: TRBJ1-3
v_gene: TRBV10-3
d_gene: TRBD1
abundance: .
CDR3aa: CAISEQGAGNTIYF
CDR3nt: TGTGCCATCAGCGAACAGGGGGCTGGAAACACCATATATTTT

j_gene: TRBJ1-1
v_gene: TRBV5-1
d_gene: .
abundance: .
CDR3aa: CASSLRVSEDTEAFF
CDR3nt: TGCGCCAGCAGCTTGCGGGTCTCGGAGGACACTGAAGCTTTCTTT

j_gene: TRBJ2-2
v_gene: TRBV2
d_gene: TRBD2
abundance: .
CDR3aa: CASRGLAGATGELFF
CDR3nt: TGTGCCAGCAGAGGACTAGCGGGAGCCACCGGGGAGCTGTTTTTT

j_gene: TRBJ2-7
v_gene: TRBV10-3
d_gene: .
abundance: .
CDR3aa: CAISESGTPPYEQYF
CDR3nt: TGTGCCATCAGTGAGTCGGGGACACCCCCCTACGAGCAGTACTTC

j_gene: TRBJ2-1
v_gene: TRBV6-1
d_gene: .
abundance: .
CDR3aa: CASSEVSDSYNEQFF
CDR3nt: TGTGCCAGCAGTGAAGTTAGCGACTCCTACAATGAGCAGTTCTTC

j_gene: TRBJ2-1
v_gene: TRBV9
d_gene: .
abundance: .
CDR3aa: CASSVVPAGFSYNEQFF
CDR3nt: TGTGCCAGCAGCGTAGTCCCCGCGGGGTTCTCCTACAATGAGCAGTTCTTC

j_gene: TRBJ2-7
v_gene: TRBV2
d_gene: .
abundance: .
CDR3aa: CASRVDTASFRQYF
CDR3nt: TGTGCCAGCAGGGTGGACACGGCCAGTTTTCGGCAGTACTTC

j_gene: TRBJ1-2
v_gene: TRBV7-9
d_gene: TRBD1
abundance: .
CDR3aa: CASSLSGTGERSYTF
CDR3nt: TGTGCCAGCAGCTTATCCGGGACAGGGGAAAGGAGCTACACCTTC

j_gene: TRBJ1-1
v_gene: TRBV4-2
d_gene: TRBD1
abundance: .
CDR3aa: CASSQEPGGANTEAFF
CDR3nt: TGTGCCAGCAGCCAAGAGCCAGGGGGCGCGAACACTGAAGCTTTCTTT

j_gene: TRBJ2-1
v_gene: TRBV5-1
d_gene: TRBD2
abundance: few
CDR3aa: CASSSTSGERWNEQFF
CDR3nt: TGCGCCAGCAGCTCTACTAGCGGAGAGCGGTGGAATGAGCAGTTCTTC

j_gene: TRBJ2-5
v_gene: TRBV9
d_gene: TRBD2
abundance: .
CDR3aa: CASSPSSGGSLAGTQYF
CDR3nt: TGTGCCAGCAGCCCGTCTAGCGGGGGGTCCTTGGCGGGGACCCAGTACTTC

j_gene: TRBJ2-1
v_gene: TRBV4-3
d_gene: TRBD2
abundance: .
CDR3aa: CASSQPRGTSGGTAYNEQFF
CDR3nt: TGCGCCAGCAGCCAGCCTCGGGGGACTAGCGGGGGGACAGCATACAATGAGCAGTTCTTC